This T cell receptor (beta chain) was profiled in a study of cytomegalovirus exposure and HLA in healthy donors. Whole-study findings and limits: Exclusion applied to some V segments, including TRBV6-2 and TRBV6-3, as they were indistinguishable.

A note on this clone: What it recognizes is unknown.

It was with 60 Vbeta and 13 Jbeta primers that the PCR ran. Authors' analysis steps: Later, some 75 million unique TCR beta chains were counted in an analysis, and roughly 11 million of them were shared. Assay: immunoSEQ multiplex PCR; the TCRdb copy retains only in-frame clones and omits some. From that table come the V and J calls and clone size; the DNA was used to work out D and trimming. Here the sample spans over 150,000 clones, 80% being singletons. Germline V gene data show CDR1 as LNHNV and CDR2 as YYDKDF (reference sequence). The junction had 3 bases not matched to a gene; V was cut back by 6 bases and J by 2 bases. The CDR3 has 13 residues.

The material sequenced was PBMCs. The chain links TRBV15 to TRBJ1-2, with 7 bases fitting TRBD1. The clonotype originates from a woman aged 40 to 50 in good health and CMV-seropositive. The CDR3 sequence is CATRTGQNYGYTF. CDR3 coding DNA: TGTGCCACCAGAACGGGACAGAACTATGGCTACACCTTC.